These T cell receptor beta chains were read from a single sample in a study of T cell responses to AZD1222 COVID-19 vaccine. Sequenced by immunoSEQ multiplex PCR; TCRdb stores in-frame clones only, minus some. The table shows some 140,000 clones, with about nine tenths occurring only once. The input for sequencing was peripheral blood, taken on day 0 of MenACWY control vaccination. The receptor set was obtained from an adult in good health. The CDR3 runs from the conserved cysteine through the conserved F or W. D genes are given only for firm matches. Some rows mark clone size as missing; the rest say once, few, many or name a class of expanded clone.

TRBD2	TRBJ2-1	16	TRBV7-2	NA	TGTGCCAGCAGCCCGAGACTAGCGGGAGTGGAGGAGGAGCAGTTCTTC	CASSPRLAGVEEEQFF
NA	TRBJ1-2	15	TRBV5-4	NA	TGTGCCAGCAGCTTGTCACAGAAACCTAACTATGGCTACACCTTC	CASSLSQKPNYGYTF
NA	TRBJ1-5	16	TRBV2	NA	TGTGCCAGCAAGAAGGCGGGGGCGGCGGGCAATCAGCCCCAGCATTTT	CASKKAGAAGNQPQHF
TRBD2	TRBJ2-1	15	TRBV5-4	few	TGTGCCAGCAGCCCGAGCGGGGGGCCTTACAATGAGCAGTTCTTC	CASSPSGGPYNEQFF
NA	TRBJ2-2	17	TRBV4-2	NA	TGTGCCAGCAGCCAAGAAGCTTCTGGACCCTCCACCGGGGAGCTGTTTTTT	CASSQEASGPSTGELFF
NA	TRBJ2-7	13	TRBV5-8	NA	TGTGCCAGCAGCTTCAGGCGTCCCTACGAGCAGTACTTC	CASSFRRPYEQYF
NA	TRBJ1-4	18	TRBV27	few	TGTGCCAGCAGTTCCCGACCCCTCATCGGGGGCCATAATGAAAAACTGTTTTTT	CASSSRPLIGGHNEKLFF
NA	TRBJ1-3	14	TRBV5-1	NA	TGCGCCAGCAGCTTGGGGCAGGCTGGAAACACCATATATTTT	CASSLGQAGNTIYF
TRBD2	TRBJ2-7	14	TRBV7-2	NA	TGTGCCAGCAGCTTAGGCGGGAGGGCCTACGAGCAGTACTTC	CASSLGGRAYEQYF
TRBD1	TRBJ2-2	14	TRBV6-1	NA	TGTGCCAGCAGTGAACAGGGGGACACCGGGGAGCTGTTTTTT	CASSEQGDTGELFF
NA	TRBJ1-4	13	TRBV9	NA	TGTGCCAGCAGCAGGGACACGAATGAAAAACTGTTTTTT	CASSRDTNEKLFF
NA	TRBJ1-5	14	TRBV6-2/TRBV6-3	NA	TGTGCCAGCAGTTACGAAAGATGGAATCAGCCCCAGCATTTT	CASSYERWNQPQHF
NA	TRBJ1-2	13	TRBV3-1/TRBV3-2	NA	TGTGCCAGCTCAGGGACGGCGCACTATGGCTACACCTTC	CASSGTAHYGYTF
NA	TRBJ2-6	14	TRBV5-1	once	TGCGCCAGCAGCGGGGGATCTGGGGCCAACGTCCTGACTTTC	CASSGGSGANVLTF
NA	TRBJ2-5	14	TRBV5-4	NA	TGTGCCAGCAGCTTGGGGGGGTCTTCGGAGACCCAGTACTTC	CASSLGGSSETQYF
NA	TRBJ2-1	14	TRBV7-2	NA	TGTGCCAGCAGCCCCTCAGCGGCAAGGGATGAGCAGTTCTTC	CASSPSAARDEQFF
TRBD1	TRBJ1-2	16	TRBV5-1	NA	TGCGCCAGCAGGTGGCAATCCGGGACAGGGGTGGAGGGCTACACCTTC	CASRWQSGTGVEGYTF
NA	TRBJ1-1	14	TRBV9	NA	TGTGCCAGCAGCGTAGATGGTACCTACACTGAAGCTTTCTTT	CASSVDGTYTEAFF
NA	TRBJ1-4	15	TRBV3-1/TRBV3-2	NA	TGTGCCAGCAGCCAAGAACAGAGGTTTAATGAAAAACTGTTTTTT	CASSQEQRFNEKLFF
TRBD1	TRBJ2-1	15	TRBV11-2	NA	TGTGCCAGCAGCTTAGCGGGACAGGATTACAATGAGCAGTTCTTC	CASSLAGQDYNEQFF
NA	TRBJ2-2	15	TRBV19	NA	TGTGCCAGTAGTCCCTGGGGGCAGCCCACCGGGGAGCTGTTTTTT	CASSPWGQPTGELFF
NA	TRBJ2-4	19	TRBV7-9	NA	TGTGCCAGCAGCTTGGAATGGGGGTGGACTTCAAATACCTTTTCGGTTCAGTACTTC	CASSLEWGWTSNTFSVQYF
NA	TRBJ1-1	14	TRBV3-1/TRBV3-2	NA	TGTGCCAGCAGCCAAGATCGAGGGTACACTGAAGCTTTCTTT	CASSQDRGYTEAFF
NA	TRBJ1-6	17	TRBV27	NA	TGTGCCAGCAGTTTAATGGCGAAGAGCTCCTATAATTCACCCCTCCACTTT	CASSLMAKSSYNSPLHF
TRBD1	TRBJ2-1	14	TRBV20-1	NA	TGCAGTGCTAGTTCCGGGACAGGTGGCAATGAGCAGTTCTTC	CSASSGTGGNEQFF
TRBD1	TRBJ2-3	16	TRBV24-1	NA	TGTGCCACCAGTGATTTACAGGGGGCTAGCACAGATACGCAGTATTTT	CATSDLQGASTDTQYF
NA	TRBJ1-1	19	TRBV15	NA	TGTGCCACCAGCAGAGATCGTACCACCGAAGCTCACGGGAACACTGAAGCTTTCTTT	CATSRDRTTEAHGNTEAFF
NA	TRBJ2-3	16	TRBV11-3	once	TGTGCCAGCAGCTTGAGGGTAGCGGCTAGCACAGATACGCAGTATTTT	CASSLRVAASTDTQYF
TRBD2	TRBJ2-2	15	TRBV10-3	NA	TGTGCCATCACTCCTGCGGGGGAGGGCACCGGGGAGCTGTTTTTT	CAITPAGEGTGELFF
NA	TRBJ1-1	18	TRBV6-1	NA	TGTGCCAGCAGTGATCAGTTCGGCAGGGGCCCCATGAACACTGAAGCTTTCTTT	CASSDQFGRGPMNTEAFF
TRBD1	TRBJ1-6	13	TRBV28	NA	TGTGCCAGCAGTCCAGACAGGGTTTCACCCCTCCACTTT	CASSPDRVSPLHF
TRBD1	TRBJ1-2	15	TRBV7-8	NA	TGTGCCAGCAGCTTAGGCCGGACAGGGAACTATGGCTACACCTTC	CASSLGRTGNYGYTF
NA	TRBJ1-3	16	TRBV19	once	TGTGCCAGTAGTATGCCAGGACCCGTCTCTGGAAACACCATATATTTT	CASSMPGPVSGNTIYF
TRBD2	TRBJ2-3	16	TRBV13	NA	TGTGCCAGCAGCGGGACTAGCGGGAAGGTCACAGATACGCAGTATTTT	CASSGTSGKVTDTQYF
TRBD2	TRBJ2-5	16	TRBV3-1/TRBV3-2	NA	TGTGCCAGCAGCCGGGTCGGGGCGGGAGACCAAGAGACCCAGTACTTC	CASSRVGAGDQETQYF
NA	TRBJ2-2	16	TRBV5-1	NA	TGCGCCAGCAGCCTGCTGGCAGGGGTCAACACCGGGGAGCTGTTTTTT	CASSLLAGVNTGELFF
TRBD2	TRBJ2-7	13	TRBV5-8	NA	TGTGCCAGCAGCTTGTCACTAGCGGGCGAGCAGTACTTC	CASSLSLAGEQYF
NA	TRBJ1-6	17	TRBV6-2/TRBV6-3	NA	TGTGCCAGCAGTTCGCCGCAGGGACGCTACGTCTATTCACCCCTCCACTTT	CASSSPQGRYVYSPLHF
TRBD2	TRBJ2-2	14	TRBV27	NA	TGTGCCAGCACCGAGGGACTAGCTGCCGGGGAGCTGTTTTTT	CASTEGLAAGELFF
TRBD2	TRBJ2-1	15	TRBV5-4	once	TGTGCCAGCAGTTCGCTTAGCGGGAGGGTAAATGAGCAGTTCTTC	CASSSLSGRVNEQFF
NA	TRBJ2-3	12	TRBV5-4	NA	TGTGCCAGCAGCCTTTCCACAGATACGCAGTATTTT	CASSLSTDTQYF
NA	TRBJ1-1	16	TRBV7-9	NA	TGTGCCAGCAACCTTACAGGGACCGCAATGAACACTGAAGCTTTCTTT	CASNLTGTAMNTEAFF